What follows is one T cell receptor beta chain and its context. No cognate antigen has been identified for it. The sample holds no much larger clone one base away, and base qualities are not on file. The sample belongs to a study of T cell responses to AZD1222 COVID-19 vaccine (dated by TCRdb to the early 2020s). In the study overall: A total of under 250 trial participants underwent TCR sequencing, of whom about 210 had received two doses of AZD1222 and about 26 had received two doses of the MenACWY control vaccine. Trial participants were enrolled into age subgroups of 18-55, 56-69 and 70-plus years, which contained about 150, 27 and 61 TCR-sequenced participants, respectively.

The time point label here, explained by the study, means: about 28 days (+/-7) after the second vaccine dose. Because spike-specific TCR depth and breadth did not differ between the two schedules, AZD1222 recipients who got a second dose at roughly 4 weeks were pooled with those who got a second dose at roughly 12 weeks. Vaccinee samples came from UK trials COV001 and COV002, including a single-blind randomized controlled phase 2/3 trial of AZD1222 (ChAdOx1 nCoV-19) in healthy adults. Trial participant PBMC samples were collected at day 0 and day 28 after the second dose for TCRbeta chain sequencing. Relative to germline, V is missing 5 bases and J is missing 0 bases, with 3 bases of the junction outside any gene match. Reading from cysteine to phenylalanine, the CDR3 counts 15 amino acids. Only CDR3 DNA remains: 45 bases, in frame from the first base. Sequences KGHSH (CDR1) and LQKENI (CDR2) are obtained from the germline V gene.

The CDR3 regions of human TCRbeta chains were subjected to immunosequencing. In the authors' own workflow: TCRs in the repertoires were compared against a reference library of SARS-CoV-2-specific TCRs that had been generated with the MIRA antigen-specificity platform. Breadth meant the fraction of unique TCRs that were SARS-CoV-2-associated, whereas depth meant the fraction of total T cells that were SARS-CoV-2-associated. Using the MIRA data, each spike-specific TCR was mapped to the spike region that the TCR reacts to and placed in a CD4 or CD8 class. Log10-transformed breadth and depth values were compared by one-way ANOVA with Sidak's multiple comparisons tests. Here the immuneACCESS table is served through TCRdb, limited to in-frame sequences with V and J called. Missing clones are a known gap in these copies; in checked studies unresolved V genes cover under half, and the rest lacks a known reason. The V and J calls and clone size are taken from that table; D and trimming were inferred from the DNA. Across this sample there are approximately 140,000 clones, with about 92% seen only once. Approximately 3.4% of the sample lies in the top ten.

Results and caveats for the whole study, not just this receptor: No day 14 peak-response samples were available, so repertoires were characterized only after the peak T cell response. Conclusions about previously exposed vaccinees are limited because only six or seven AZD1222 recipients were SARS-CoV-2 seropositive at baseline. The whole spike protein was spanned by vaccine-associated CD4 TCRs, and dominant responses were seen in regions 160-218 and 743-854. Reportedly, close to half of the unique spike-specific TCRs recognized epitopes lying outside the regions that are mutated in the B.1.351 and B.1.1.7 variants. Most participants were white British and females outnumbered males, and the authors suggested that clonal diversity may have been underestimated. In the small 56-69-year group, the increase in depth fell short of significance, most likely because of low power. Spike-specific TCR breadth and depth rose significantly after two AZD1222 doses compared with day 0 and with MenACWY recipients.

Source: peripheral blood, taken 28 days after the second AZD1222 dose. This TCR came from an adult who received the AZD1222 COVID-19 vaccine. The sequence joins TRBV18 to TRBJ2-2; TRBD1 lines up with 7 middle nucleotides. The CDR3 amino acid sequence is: CASSTGTANTGELFF. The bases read TGTGCCAGCTCAACCGGGACAGCGAACACCGGGGAGCTGTTTTTT.